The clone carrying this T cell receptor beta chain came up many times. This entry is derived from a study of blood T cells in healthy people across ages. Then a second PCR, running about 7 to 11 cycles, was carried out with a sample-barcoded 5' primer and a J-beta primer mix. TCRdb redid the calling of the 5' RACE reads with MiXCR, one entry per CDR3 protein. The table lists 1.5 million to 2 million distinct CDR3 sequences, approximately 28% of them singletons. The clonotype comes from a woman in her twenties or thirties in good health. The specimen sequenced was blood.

CDR3 residues: CASSPRGGPYEQYF. The CDR3 region has the DNA TGTGCCAGCAGCCCCAGGGGGGGACCCTACGAGCAGTACTTC. The chain combines TRBV7-2 with TRBJ2-7; D tentatively fits TRBD1 or TRBD2 (7 bases each). The CDR3 has 14 residues. Germline V gene sequence: CDR1 SGHTA, CDR2 FQGNSA. The V end was cut by 5 bases, the J end by 2 bases, with 13 bases between.